The 24 T cell receptor beta chains below come from one sample, sequenced in a study of human T cells and chemical hapten exposure. One entry per CDR3 protein, called by TCRdb with MiXCR from the RACE reads. The profile shows about 80,000 distinct CDR3 sequences, 10% of them singletons. Stated time point: patch test 1, 2 weeks after DPC sensitization. Treatment specified: therapeutic diphenylcyclopropenone sensitization with weekly scalp DPC. The material was whole blood, obtained in connection with sensitization to the hapten diphenylcyclopropenone (DPC). All receptors come from a woman aged 45-65 years with alopecia areata. Some clones in this sample may be carry-over from other donors' samples.

This clonotype was detected a few times. This chain uses TRBV27 with TRBJ2-2, with TRBD1 matching 10 bases. V dropped 4 bases and J dropped 5; count of bases not matched to a gene: 10. Germline V lookup: CDR1 MNHEY, CDR2 SMNVEV (reference sequence). This CDR3 spans 17 amino acids. CDR3 sequence: CASSSPRDRGRTGELFF. The CDR3 DNA reads TGTGCCAGCAGTTCCCCCAGAGACAGGGGGCGTACCGGGGAGCTGTTTTTT.

This clonotype occurred many times. The gene calls are TRBV30 and TRBJ1-6; 10 bases are a match to TRBD1. The V and J ends lost 2 bases and 7 bases, in that order; junction bases with no gene match: 5. The CDR3 has 15 residues. Germline CDR1 reads GTSNPN; CDR2 reads SVGIG (reference sequence). For the CDR3, the DNA is TGTGCCTGGAGTCCCGCGACAGGGGGCAATTCACCCCTCCACTTT. Its protein is CAWSPATGGNSPLHF.

This clonotype showed up just a few times. The J gene is TRBJ2-1, the V gene TRBV5-1; D is ambiguous. The CDR3 runs 13 residues. Germline lookup yields CDR1 SGHRS and CDR2 YFSETQ. Trimming left V 3 bases short and J 9 bases short, with 13 bases between. The CDR3 bases are TGCGCCAGCAGCTCCCTCGGACCAATTGAGCAGTTCTTC. It is translated as CASSSLGPIEQFF.

This clonotype turned up a few times. The V and J genes are TRBV12-3 or TRBV12-4 and TRBJ2-3, with D possibly TRBD2 on 6 matching bases. Trimming stripped 8 bases from V and 2 bases from J, with 17 bases between. This CDR3 is built from 15 residues. DNA of the CDR3: TGTGCCAGCTCCCTTAGGGCGGGATTCACAGATACGCAGTATTTT. Protein: CASSLRAGFTDTQYF.

Only a few counts were recorded for this clonotype. The rearrangement joins TRBV6-1 to TRBJ1-5; D is possibly TRBD1 (5 bases). CDR3 size: 15 residues. Per germline, CDR1 MNHNS and CDR2 SASEGT. V was clipped by 0 bases and J by 7 bases, with 13 bases between them. In DNA form, the CDR3 reads TGTGCCAGCAGTGAAGCTGGGGGAGGGTGGCAGCCCCAGCATTTT. Encoded protein: CASSEAGGGWQPQHF.

The chain couples TRBV14 to TRBJ2-1; D not certain. Trimming shortened V by 1 base and J by 3 bases, and 7 bases separated the two germline ends. Germline V lookup: CDR1 SGHDN, CDR2 FVKESK. The CDR3 consists of 14 residues. CDR3 sequence (DNA): TGTGCCAGCAGCCAAGCTAGTCGCTACAATGAGCAGTTCTTC. It codes for CASSQASRYNEQFF.

Remarks on this clonotype: A much larger clone lies a single base off, so this may be a read error. The CDR3 here is CASSSLKTQYF. The CDR3 coding sequence is TGTGCCAGCAGCTCCTTAAAGACCCAGTACTTC. This chain joins TRBV11-2 and TRBJ2-5; unclear D gene. Trimming removed 4 bases at V and 6 bases at J, with 6 bases between. This CDR3 has 11 residues. CDR1 is SGHAT, CDR2 FQNNGV, per germline.

There are many counts of this clonotype. The gene calls are TRBV4-2 and TRBJ2-1; D gene uncertain. The germline CDR1 and CDR2 sequences are LGHNA and YNFKEQ. The CDR3 totals 12 residues. The V gene lost 0 bases and the J gene lost 6 bases, with 3 bases spanning the gap. CDR3 amino acids: CASSQEGNEQFF. In DNA form, the CDR3 reads TGTGCCAGCAGCCAAGAGGGCAATGAGCAGTTCTTC.

The gene calls are TRBV18 and TRBJ2-1; 9 bases are shared with TRBD2. The junction had 5 bases not matched to a gene; V was cut back by 2 bases and J by 6 bases. The CDR3 has 15 residues. The V gene's germline CDR1 is KGHSH and CDR2 LQKENI. The CDR3 loop reads CASSPKGGGGNEQFF. The CDR3 DNA sequence: TGTGCCAGCTCACCAAAAGGCGGGGGGGGCAATGAGCAGTTCTTC.

This rearrangement joins TRBV11-2 to TRBJ1-1, with a possible D match to TRBD1 (6 bases). Trimming cost V 5 bases and J 0 bases, with 16 bases left between them. CDR3 length: 16 residues. Germline-derived CDR1 and CDR2 are SGHAT and FQNNGV. The CDR3 sequence is CASSPGQGPLNTEAFF. The CDR3 DNA follows: TGTGCCAGCAGCCCGGGACAAGGACCTTTGAACACTGAAGCTTTCTTT.

The CDR3 protein is CASSPDPGGRITDTQYF. CDR3 DNA: TGTGCCAGCAGCCCCGACCCGGGAGGGCGGATCACAGATACGCAGTATTTT. V usage is TRBV7-3 and J usage is TRBJ2-3, with 8 bases identical to TRBD2. CDR3 length: 17 residues. CDR1 SGHTA and CDR2 FQGTGA come from the germline V gene. J was trimmed by 2 bases and V by 5 bases; bases with no gene match: 12.

The rearrangement links TRBV30 to TRBJ1-5; no clear D gene. V lost 4 bases, J lost 0 bases, and 10 bases lay in between. The CDR3 sequence is 14 residues long. The V gene's germline CDR1 is GTSNPN and CDR2 SVGIG (reference sequence). The CDR3: CAWKGYGSNQPQHF. Here the CDR3 DNA reads TGTGCCTGGAAGGGATATGGTAGCAATCAGCCCCAGCATTTT.

This clonotype was counted only a few times. The chain links TRBV3-1 to TRBJ2-7; 9 nucleotides match TRBD1. The CDR3 is 14 amino acids. The J segment lost 6 bases and the V segment lost 1 base, leaving 4 bases of the junction unmatched. CDR1 and CDR2 from the germline V gene are LGHDT and YNNKEL (reference sequence). CDR3 amino acids: CASSQAQGAPEQYF. The CDR3 DNA reads as TGTGCCAGCAGCCAAGCACAGGGGGCCCCCGAGCAGTACTTC.

The chain joins TRBV3-1 to TRBJ2-5, with D possibly being TRBD2 (5 bases). The V gene lost 2 bases and the J gene lost 1 base, with 23 bases spanning the gap. Germline CDR1 reads LGHDT; CDR2 reads YNNKEL (reference sequence). The CDR3 length is 19 residues. The CDR3 region has the DNA TGTGCCAGCAGCCAAAACCCCCCCGGGCCCAGACGGGGCCAAGAGACCCAGTACTTC. Encoded protein: CASSQNPPGPRRGQETQYF.

The chain links TRBV27 to TRBJ2-7; no clear D. Germline CDR1 reads MNHEY; CDR2 reads SMNVEV (reference sequence). The V end was cut by 0 bases, the J end by 2 bases, with 5 bases between. The CDR3 is made up of 13 amino acids. The chain's CDR3 is CASSLSAPYEQYF. In DNA form, the CDR3 reads TGTGCCAGCAGTTTATCCGCCCCCTACGAGCAGTACTTC.

V gene TRBV20-1 combines with J gene TRBJ2-7; D gene ambiguous. V shed 0 bases and J shed 3 bases, with 9 bases lying between them. CDR3 length: 13 amino acids. Germline V CDR1 and CDR2: DFQATT, SNEGSKA (reference sequence). The CDR3 region is CSAREARIYEQYF. DNA for the CDR3: TGCAGTGCTAGAGAAGCTCGGATCTACGAGCAGTACTTC.

The chain links TRBV6-1 to TRBJ2-7; no definite D call. The CDR3 loop spans 11 amino acids. V lost 10 bases to trimming and J lost 2 bases, with 9 bases between them. CDR1 and CDR2 from the germline V gene are MNHNS and SASEGT. CDR3: CATQRTYEQYF. The CDR3 coding sequence is TGTGCCACCCAGAGGACCTACGAGCAGTACTTC.

Only a few counts were recorded for this clonotype. The chain links TRBV29-1 to TRBJ1-1; no reliable D call. V was cut by 7 bases and J by 4 bases, with 13 bases left in between. The CDR3 is 12 amino acids. Germline lookup yields CDR1 SQVTM and CDR2 ANQGSEA. The CDR3 loop is CSATSSSTEAFF. The CDR3 region has the DNA TGCAGCGCCACTTCTAGCAGCACTGAAGCTTTCTTT.

The chain uses TRBV18 and TRBJ2-3; 10 nucleotides align to TRBD2. CDR1 and CDR2 (germline): KGHSH, LQKENI. V lost 2 bases and J lost 6; bases outside the gene matches: 8. The CDR3 is 16 amino acids. The DNA for the CDR3 is TGTGCCAGCTCACCAGAGGCGGCTAGCGGGAGTGATACGCAGTATTTT. Protein product: CASSPEAASGSDTQYF.

The V and J genes are TRBV24-1 and TRBJ2-5; 11 bases map to TRBD2. Losses at the gene ends were 9 bases for V and 3 bases for J; bases not matched to a gene: 2. This CDR3 is built from 13 residues. CDR1 KGHDR and CDR2 SFDVKD come from the germline V gene. The CDR3 reads CATGGLAEETQYF. CDR3 DNA sequence: TGTGCCACCGGGGGACTAGCGGAAGAGACCCAGTACTTC.

For the CDR3, the DNA is TGTGCCAGCAGTTCAAACGTCCGAAGCGGGAGTCCCTACAATGAGCAGTTCTTC. It codes for CASSSNVRSGSPYNEQFF. This rearrangement joins TRBV12-3 or TRBV12-4 to TRBJ2-1; 8 bases agree with TRBD2. This CDR3 has 18 residues. With V trimmed by 4 bases and J by 2 bases, 13 bases remained unmatched.

V is TRBV2 and J is TRBJ1-4, with 7 bases aligning to TRBD1. Germline CDR1 SNHLY, CDR2 FYNNEI. This CDR3 spans 13 amino acids. Trimming cost V 2 bases and J 6 bases; bases outside gene matches: 0. CDR3: CASSETGDEKLFF. The CDR3 DNA reads as TGTGCCAGCAGTGAAACAGGGGATGAAAAACTGTTTTTT.

This rearrangement joins TRBV18 to TRBJ1-5; D gene uncertain. Germline lookup yields CDR1 KGHSH and CDR2 LQKENI. This CDR3 is 15 amino acids long. The V end was cut by 3 bases, the J end by 0 bases, with 9 bases between. Here the CDR3 reads CASSPERHSNQPQHF. Here the CDR3 DNA reads TGTGCCAGCTCACCGGAAAGGCATAGCAATCAGCCCCAGCATTTT. Based on the CDR3 plus reference TRBV18 and TRBJ1-5, the full variable domain is NAGVMQNPRHLVRRRGQEARLRCSPMKGHSHVYWYRQLPEEGLKFMVYLQKENIIDESGMPKERFSAEFPKEGPSILRIQQVVRGDSAAYFCASSPERHSNQPQHFGDGTRLSIL.

In its sample, this clonotype was seen a few times. V gene TRBV5-5 combines with J gene TRBJ1-6, with unresolved D. CDR3 size: 15 residues. V was clipped by 0 bases and J by 6 bases, with 10 bases between them. CDR1 is SGHKS and CDR2 is YYEKEE in the germline V gene (reference sequence). CDR3 amino acids: CASSLAPGGNSPLHF. CDR3 in DNA: TGTGCCAGCAGCTTGGCCCCGGGAGGTAATTCACCCCTCCACTTT.